The source of this T cell receptor beta chain is a study of cytomegalovirus exposure and HLA in healthy donors. This CDR3 region has 17 residues. V gave up 2 bases and J gave up 0 bases, with 14 bases separating them. Germline CDR1 reads SNHLY; CDR2 reads FYNNEI. Primers included in the PCR were 60 Vbeta and 13 Jbeta primers. Repertoires were generated with immunoSEQ multiplex PCR, while TCRdb's copy carries only in-frame clones and drops some. The table lists roughly 200,000 clones, 75% to 90% of them singletons. The genes are TRBV2 and TRBJ2-4; a possible D gene is TRBD2 (5 bases). The receptor was isolated from a boy between 2 and 10 years old in good health and CMV-seronegative. The material sequenced was PBMCs. CDR3 sequence: CASSERWPGLAKNIQYF. The CDR3, as DNA: TGTGCCAGCAGTGAACGGTGGCCGGGATTAGCCAAAAACATTCAGTACTTC. The entire variable domain, with the rest obtained from reference TRBV2 and TRBJ2-4, is as follows: EPEVTQTPSHQVTQMGQEVILRCVPISNHLYFYWYRQILGQKVEFLVSFYNNEISEKSEIFDDQFSVERPDGSNFTLKIRSTKLEDSAMYFCASSERWPGLAKNIQYFGAGTRLSVL.